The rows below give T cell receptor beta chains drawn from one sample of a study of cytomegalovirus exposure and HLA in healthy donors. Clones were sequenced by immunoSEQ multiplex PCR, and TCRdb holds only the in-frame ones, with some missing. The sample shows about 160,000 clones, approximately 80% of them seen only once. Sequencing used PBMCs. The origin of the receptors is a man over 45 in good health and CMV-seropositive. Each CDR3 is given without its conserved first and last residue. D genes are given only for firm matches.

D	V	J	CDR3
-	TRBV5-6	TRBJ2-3	ASSWGRGGGDTQY
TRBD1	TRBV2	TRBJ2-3	ASIKTGIGTDTQY
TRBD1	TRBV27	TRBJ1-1	ASRLGTANTEAF
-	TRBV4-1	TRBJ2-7	ASSQEQGFLLEQY
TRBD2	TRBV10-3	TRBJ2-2	AISDGLAGVGELF
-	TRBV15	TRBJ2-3	ATSTGGASDTQY
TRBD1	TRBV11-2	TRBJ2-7	ASSSNQGAHEQY
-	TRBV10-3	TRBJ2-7	AISPTSTGGGYEQY
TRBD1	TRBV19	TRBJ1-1	ASSTRTGRAF
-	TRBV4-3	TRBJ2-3	ASSQDRISTDTQY
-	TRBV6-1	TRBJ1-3	ATGRGPGNTIY
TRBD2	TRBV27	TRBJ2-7	ASSPYSGLKQY
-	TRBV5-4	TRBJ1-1	VTTGQGVGAF
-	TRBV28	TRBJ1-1	ASSFRRNTEAF
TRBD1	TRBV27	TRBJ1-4	ASSRQGTNEKLF
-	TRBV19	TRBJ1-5	ASSEVSRNQPQH
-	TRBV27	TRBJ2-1	ASTTPQGIGQF
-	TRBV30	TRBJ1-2	AWEGGARVDYT
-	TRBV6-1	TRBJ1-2	ASSELAGNYGYT
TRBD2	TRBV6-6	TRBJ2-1	ASSPPSGGLYNEQF
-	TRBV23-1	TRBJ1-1	ASSQSPLLEGRNTEAF
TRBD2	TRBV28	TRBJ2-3	ASSLTSGGGTDTQY
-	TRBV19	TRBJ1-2	ASKGPRRGYT
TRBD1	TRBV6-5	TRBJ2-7	ASSYSGTGSYEQY
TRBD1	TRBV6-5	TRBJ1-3	ASSYGTGVGNTIY
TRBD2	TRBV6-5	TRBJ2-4	ASSYYWGGKNIQY
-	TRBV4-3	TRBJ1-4	ASSLEGGLGAEKLF
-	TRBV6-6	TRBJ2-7	ASSYYGEAYEQY
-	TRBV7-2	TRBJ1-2	ASSFDRTVNYGYT
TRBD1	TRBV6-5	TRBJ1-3	ASRDRGGGNTIY
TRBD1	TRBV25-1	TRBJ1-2	ASTQGELYGYT
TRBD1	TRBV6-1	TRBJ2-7	ASREESIGGGSYEQY
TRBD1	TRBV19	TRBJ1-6	ASSLGQVMPLH
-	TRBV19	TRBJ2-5	ASRPPGGQETQY
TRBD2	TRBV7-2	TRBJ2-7	ASSFSSGDISYEQY
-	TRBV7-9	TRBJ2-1	ASSSRESQF
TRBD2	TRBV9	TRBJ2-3	ASSSSRIEAGGHTDTQY
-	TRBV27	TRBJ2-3	ASSLLSHNTQY
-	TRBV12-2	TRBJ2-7	ASPRPQWASGGVDPLNEQY